What follows are 30 T cell receptor beta chains derived from one specimen sequenced in a study of monozygotic twins with cystic fibrosis (dated by TCRdb to the early 2020s). Libraries were constructed by the immunoSEQ multiplex PCR assay. TCRdb's version of the immuneACCESS table is confined to in-frame rearrangements and falls short of the full clone set. An unresolved V gene accounts for under half of the shortfall where checked; the remainder is of unknown origin. The sample contains about 21,000 clones, about 90% of them found a single time. The ten biggest clones cover more than 1.5% of the sample. Sequenced sample: blood. All receptors derive from a girl aged 2-10 years with cystic fibrosis.

The J gene is TRBJ2-3, the V gene TRBV6-5, with no clear D. Germline V gene sequence: CDR1 MNHEY, CDR2 SVGAGI. This CDR3 is 15 amino acids long. V lost 2 bases to trimming and J lost 1 base, with 10 bases between them. The CDR3 nucleotides read TGTGCCAGCAGTTACGTGGCAGGAGGCACAGATACGCAGTATTTT. Residues: CASSYVAGGTDTQYF.

V gene TRBV5-1 combines with J gene TRBJ2-3; 7 nucleotides line up with TRBD2. Germline-derived CDR1 and CDR2 are SGHRS and YFSETQ. This CDR3 comprises 13 residues. V lost 5 bases to trimming and J lost 2 bases; unmatched junction nucleotides: 2. The CDR3, as DNA: TGCGCCAGCAGGGGGGGGAACACAGATACGCAGTATTTT. It codes for CASRGGNTDTQYF. Variable domain in full (rest from reference TRBV5-1 and TRBJ2-3): KAGVTQTPRYLIKTRGQQVTLSCSPISGHRSVSWYQQTPGQGLQFLFEYFSETQRNKGNFPGRFSGRQFSNSRSEMNVSTLELGDSALYLCASRGGNTDTQYFGPGTRLTVL.

The rearrangement joins TRBV19 to TRBJ1-2, with 7 bases identical to TRBD1. This CDR3 comprises 15 residues. The junction had 9 bases not matched to a gene; V was cut back by 8 bases and J by 0 bases. Germline-derived CDR1 and CDR2 are LNHDA and SQIVND (reference sequence). CDR3: CASGGTAITNYGYTF. In DNA form, the CDR3 reads TGTGCCAGTGGGGGGACAGCTATTACTAACTATGGCTACACCTTC.

This chain joins TRBV6-1 and TRBJ1-3; 10 bases map to TRBD1. CDR3 size: 17 residues. With V trimmed by 1 base and J by 3 bases, 6 bases remained unmatched. CDR1 is MNHNS, CDR2 SASEGT, per germline. The CDR3 region is CASSEVGQGSIGNTIYF. As DNA, the CDR3 is TGTGCCAGCAGTGAAGTGGGACAGGGGAGTATTGGAAACACCATATATTTT.

V is TRBV6-1 and J is TRBJ1-1, with TRBD1 as a possible D gene (5 bases). This CDR3 region has 14 residues. Trimming pared 3 bases from V and 11 bases from J, leaving 19 bases between. Looked up from germline, CDR1 is MNHNS and CDR2 is SASEGT. For the CDR3, the DNA is TGTGCCAGCAGTGATTCCCTTGTCGGCTGGGACGCTTTCTTT. It is translated as CASSDSLVGWDAFF.

The chain joins TRBV2 to TRBJ1-1; no firm D call. Germline V lookup: CDR1 SNHLY, CDR2 FYNNEI. Trimming took 8 bases from V and 0 from J, leaving 7 bases between them. There are 12 residues in the CDR3. This CDR3 is CASETMNTEAFF. CDR3 DNA: TGTGCCAGCGAAACTATGAACACTGAAGCTTTCTTT.

This chain links TRBV9 with TRBJ2-3, with 12 bases that match TRBD2. This CDR3 spans 16 amino acids. With 4 bases clipped from V and 5 bases from J, the junction kept 8 bases outside the gene matches. In germline, CDR1 is SGDLS, CDR2 YYNGEE. The CDR3 sequence: CASSPPSGRAGDTQYF. The CDR3 nucleotides read TGTGCCAGCAGCCCGCCTAGCGGGAGGGCCGGAGATACGCAGTATTTT.

The table lists this clone with a count of one. This chain joins TRBV7-9 and TRBJ2-2; D call uncertain. From germline, CDR1 is SEHNR and CDR2 FQNEAQ (reference sequence). CDR3 length equals 14 residues. V was shortened by 5 bases and J by 0 bases, with 7 bases between the two germline ends. In DNA form, the CDR3 reads TGTGCCAGCAGCGTCGGAACGAACACCGGGGAGCTGTTTTTT. Its protein product is CASSVGTNTGELFF. Full variable domain (rest looked up from reference TRBV7-9 and TRBJ2-2): DTGVSQNPRHKITKRGQNVTFRCDPISEHNRLYWYRQTLGQGPEFLTYFQNEAQLEKSRLLSDRFSAERPKGSFSTLEIQRTEQGDSAMYLCASSVGTNTGELFFGEGSRLTVL.

This CDR3 is CASSLQETQYF. DNA of the CDR3: TGTGCCAGCAGCTTGCAAGAGACCCAGTACTTC. V and J are TRBV11-2 and TRBJ2-5; D gene uncertain. The germline gives CDR1 SGHAT, CDR2 FQNNGV. The V and J ends lost 3 bases and 2 bases respectively, with 1 base between them. The CDR3 totals 11 residues. Drawing the rest from reference TRBV11-2 and TRBJ2-5, the complete variable domain is EAGVAQSPRYKIIEKRQSVAFWCNPISGHATLYWYQQILGQGPKLLIQFQNNGVVDDSQLPKDRFSAERLKGVDSTLKIQPAKLEDSAVYLCASSLQETQYFGPGTRLLVL.

V is TRBV2 and J is TRBJ1-4, with unresolved D. Germline CDR1 SNHLY, CDR2 FYNNEI. The CDR3 is made up of 12 amino acids. Trimming cost V 8 bases and J 2 bases, with 6 bases left between them. The CDR3 spells CASRGTNEKLFF. CDR3 coding DNA: TGTGCCAGCCGTGGGACTAATGAAAAACTGTTTTTT.

The chain couples TRBV4-1 to TRBJ1-6; D gene unclear. The CDR3 runs to 16 residues. Germline V gene data show CDR1 as MGHRA and CDR2 as YSYEKL. V was cut by 0 bases and J by 7 bases, with 13 bases left in between. The CDR3 DNA reads TGCGCCAGCAGCCAAGAAATTCAGGCCGCCAATTCACCCCTCCACTTT. Its translation is CASSQEIQAANSPLHF.

V gene TRBV5-8 combines with J gene TRBJ1-4; D call uncertain. Germline V gene lookup returns CDR1 SGHTS and CDR2 YDEGEE. This CDR3 has 13 residues. The V end lost 2 bases, the J end lost 8 bases, and 10 bases lay between the germline ends. The CDR3 here is CASSFTSGEKLFF. The CDR3 coding sequence is TGTGCCAGCAGCTTTACGTCGGGAGAAAAACTGTTTTTT.

The V call is TRBV5-8, the J call TRBJ1-5; D may be TRBD1 (6 bases). The CDR3 loop spans 14 amino acids. V was trimmed by 0 bases and J by 2 bases, leaving 6 bases between them. Germline V gene sequence: CDR1 SGHTS, CDR2 YDEGEE. The CDR3 DNA is TGTGCCAGCAGCTTGGACAGGGGCAATCAGCCCCAGCATTTT. Encoded protein: CASSLDRGNQPQHF.

The V and J genes are TRBV6-1 and TRBJ1-2; D gene uncertain. Germline CDR1 MNHNS, CDR2 SASEGT. The V end was cut by 6 bases, the J end by 2 bases, with 13 bases between. The CDR3 totals 14 residues. The CDR3 is CASSEVGGNYGYTF. The CDR3 region has the DNA TGTGCCAGCAGCGAGGTTGGAGGGAACTATGGCTACACCTTC.

The genes are TRBV29-1 and TRBJ2-7; TRBD1 might be the D (7 bases). CDR3 length: 14 amino acids. Germline assignment: CDR1 SQVTM and CDR2 ANQGSEA. V was trimmed by 3 bases and J by 4 bases, leaving 16 bases between them. The CDR3 nucleotides are TGCAGCGTTGATAACGAGTCAGGGGGGTACGAGCAGTACTTC. Translated: CSVDNESGGYEQYF.

The chain has TRBV27 and TRBJ1-1, with D uncertain. Germline CDR1 and CDR2: MNHEY and SMNVEV (reference sequence). The V end was cut by 7 bases, the J end by 1 base, with 16 bases between. The CDR3 length is 15 residues. The CDR3 loop is CASTLIGGPNTEAFF. CDR3 in DNA: TGTGCCAGCACTCTCATCGGTGGACCGAACACTGAAGCTTTCTTT.

This chain uses TRBV5-1 with TRBJ2-7; D may be TRBD2 (6 bases). V gave up 5 bases and J gave up 6 bases, with 24 bases separating them. This CDR3 comprises 16 residues. Per the germline V gene, CDR1 is SGHRS and CDR2 is YFSETQ. The DNA for the CDR3 is TGCGCCAGCAGGGAGGGGAGCAGGGACCCCCGGGGCGAGCAGTACTTC. It codes for CASREGSRDPRGEQYF.

V gene TRBV29-1 combines with J gene TRBJ2-1, with D perhaps matching TRBD2 (6 bases). The CDR3 length is 16 residues. Trimming stripped 1 base from V and 3 bases from J, with 16 bases between. The germline gives CDR1 SQVTM, CDR2 ANQGSEA. CDR3 DNA: TGCAGCGTTGAAGTATTGGGGGGAGTGTACTACAATGAGCAGTTCTTC. Its translation: CSVEVLGGVYYNEQFF.

The chain is built from TRBV11-3 and TRBJ2-2, with D perhaps TRBD1 or TRBD2 (5 bases each). V lost 0 bases and J lost 6, with 8 bases in between. Per germline, CDR1 SGHNT and CDR2 YENEEA. This CDR3 comprises 14 residues. The CDR3 DNA sequence: TGTGCCAGCAGCTTAGATCGGGGACCCGGGGAGCTGTTTTTT. Its translation is CASSLDRGPGELFF.

The chain uses TRBV9 and TRBJ2-1; TRBD2 matches 7 bases. This CDR3 is 15 amino acids long. J gave up 4 bases and V 3 bases, and 7 bases lay outside the gene matches. Germline-derived CDR1 and CDR2 are SGDLS and YYNGEE. The CDR3 bases are TGTGCCAGCAGCGAGGACGGGAGGCCTTACAATGAGCAGTTCTTC. It codes for CASSEDGRPYNEQFF.

This clone was seen more than once but under ten times. This rearrangement joins TRBV19 to TRBJ1-1; maybe TRBD1 (6 bases). Germline V lookup: CDR1 LNHDA, CDR2 SQIVND (reference sequence). CDR3 size: 15 residues. Trimming cost V 5 bases and J 1 base, with 14 bases left between them. The CDR3 nucleotides are TGTGCCAGTAGTCCACTCCACAGGGCGAACACTGAAGCTTTCTTT. Its translation: CASSPLHRANTEAFF.

This chain uses TRBV7-9 with TRBJ2-3, with unresolved D. Germline CDR1 reads SEHNR; CDR2 reads FQNEAQ (reference sequence). Trimming removed 5 bases at V and 0 bases at J, with 12 bases between. CDR3 length: 15 amino acids. The CDR3, as DNA: TGTGCCAGCAGCCCTCGACACGTTAGCACAGATACGCAGTATTTT. Its translation: CASSPRHVSTDTQYF. The full variable domain, in which reference TRBV7-9 and TRBJ2-3 provide the parts outside the CDR3, is DTGVSQNPRHKITKRGQNVTFRCDPISEHNRLYWYRQTLGQGPEFLTYFQNEAQLEKSRLLSDRFSAERPKGSFSTLEIQRTEQGDSAMYLCASSPRHVSTDTQYFGPGTRLTVL.

The J gene is TRBJ1-5, the V gene TRBV2; D not certain. Germline V CDR1 and CDR2: SNHLY, FYNNEI. With 5 bases removed from V and 7 bases from J, the gap between germline ends came to 15 bases. The CDR3 totals 14 residues. CDR3 in amino acids: CASSKEAQGQPQHF. DNA of the CDR3: TGTGCCAGCAGTAAGGAGGCCCAAGGCCAGCCCCAGCATTTT.

The genes are TRBV12-5 and TRBJ1-1; unclear D gene. The germline V gene encodes CDR1 LGHNT and CDR2 FRNRAP. The CDR3 has 15 residues. Trimming removed 2 bases from V and 1 base from J, with 11 bases in between. In DNA, the CDR3 is TGTGCTAGTGGTTTGACGCCGACTGGGAACACTGAAGCTTTCTTT. Amino acids: CASGLTPTGNTEAFF.

The V and J genes are TRBV6-1 and TRBJ1-5; D is ambiguous. Germline lookup yields CDR1 MNHNS and CDR2 SASEGT. The CDR3 contains 13 residues. The V end was cut by 7 bases, the J end by 2 bases, with 9 bases between. In DNA, the CDR3 is TGTGCCAGCACTTTGGTGGGCAATCAGCCCCAGCATTTT. The encoded protein is CASTLVGNQPQHF.

The V gene is TRBV4-1, the J gene TRBJ2-1, with TRBD2 identical over 11 bases. V was clipped by 1 base and J by 6 bases; unmatched bases: 14. This CDR3 spans 19 amino acids. Germline CDR1 reads MGHRA; CDR2 reads YSYEKL. CDR3 loop: CASSQVGGPGLADINEQFF. The CDR3 bases are TGCGCCAGCAGCCAAGTAGGGGGCCCGGGACTAGCGGACATCAATGAGCAGTTCTTC.

The V and J genes are TRBV28 and TRBJ2-7; 9 nucleotides match TRBD2. The CDR3 spans 16 residues. Per the germline V gene, CDR1 is MDHEN and CDR2 is SYDVKM. Trimming removed 5 bases from V and 0 bases from J; junction bases left unmatched: 8. This CDR3 is CASSHSSGTSSYEQYF. The CDR3 region has the DNA TGTGCCAGCAGTCACTCTAGCGGGACGAGCTCCTACGAGCAGTACTTC. The entire variable domain, with the rest obtained from reference TRBV28 and TRBJ2-7, is as follows: DVKVTQSSRYLVKRTGEKVFLECVQDMDHENMFWYRQDPGLGLRLIYFSYDVKMKEKGDIPEGYSVSREKKERFSLILESASTNQTSMYLCASSHSSGTSSYEQYFGPGTRLTVT.

This chain uses TRBV28 with TRBJ2-7, with TRBD1 matching over 7 bases. Trimming cost V 5 bases and J 1 base; bases outside gene matches: 2. Germline CDR1 is MDHEN and CDR2 is SYDVKM. The CDR3 totals 13 residues. The CDR3 sequence is CASSPTGSYEQYF. The CDR3 DNA reads TGTGCCAGCAGTCCGACAGGGTCCTACGAGCAGTACTTC.

This chain uses TRBV7-9 with TRBJ1-4, with D perhaps matching TRBD1 (5 bases). The CDR3 is 17 residues long. Deletions cut 2 bases from V and 4 bases from J, with 17 bases between. Per germline, CDR1 SEHNR and CDR2 FQNEAQ (reference sequence). Here the CDR3 reads CASSLPYVSGDNEKLFF. As DNA, the CDR3 is TGTGCCAGCAGCTTACCTTATGTCTCGGGGGATAATGAAAAACTGTTTTTT.

The chain uses TRBV9 and TRBJ2-1; the D gene is possibly TRBD2 (5 bases). CDR3 length: 16 residues. Trimming stripped 4 bases from V and 5 bases from J, with 19 bases between. From germline, CDR1 is SGDLS and CDR2 YYNGEE. CDR3 sequence (DNA): TGTGCCAGCAGCTTCGGTAAAAGCGGACCCAACAATGAGCAGTTCTTC. As protein: CASSFGKSGPNNEQFF.